This T cell receptor (beta chain) originates from a study of cytomegalovirus exposure and HLA in healthy donors. TCRdb keeps only in-frame clones here, not all; method: immunoSEQ multiplex PCR. The table lists approximately 200,000 clones, about 91% of them singletons. The donors formed part of the approximately 120-subject validation cohort, distinct from the roughly 620-subject first cohort. The CDR3 loop spans 10 amino acids. Per the germline V gene, CDR1 is MNHEY and CDR2 is SVGAGI. Between the trimmed V and J ends, which lost 5 bases and 11 bases, there was a span of 6 bases. Sequencing was carried out using PBMCs. V is TRBV6-5 and J is TRBJ1-4; no clear D gene. This clonotype was sampled from a woman aged 18-29 years in good health and CMV-seronegative. The CDR3 loop reads CASSEQKLFF. The CDR3 coding sequence is TGTGCCAGCAGTGAACAGAAACTGTTTTTT.